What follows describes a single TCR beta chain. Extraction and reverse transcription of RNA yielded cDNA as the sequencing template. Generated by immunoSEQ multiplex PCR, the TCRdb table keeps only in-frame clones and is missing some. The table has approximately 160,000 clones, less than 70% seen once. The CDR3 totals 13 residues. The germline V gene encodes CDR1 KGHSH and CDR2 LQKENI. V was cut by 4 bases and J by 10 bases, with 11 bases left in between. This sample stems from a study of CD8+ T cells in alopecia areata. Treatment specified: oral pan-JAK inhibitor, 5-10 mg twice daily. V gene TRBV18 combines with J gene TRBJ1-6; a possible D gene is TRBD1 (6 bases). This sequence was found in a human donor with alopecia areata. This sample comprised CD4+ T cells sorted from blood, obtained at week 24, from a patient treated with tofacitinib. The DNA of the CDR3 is TGTGCCAGCTCACATGGACAGAGCTCACCCCTCCACTTT. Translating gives CASSHGQSSPLHF.